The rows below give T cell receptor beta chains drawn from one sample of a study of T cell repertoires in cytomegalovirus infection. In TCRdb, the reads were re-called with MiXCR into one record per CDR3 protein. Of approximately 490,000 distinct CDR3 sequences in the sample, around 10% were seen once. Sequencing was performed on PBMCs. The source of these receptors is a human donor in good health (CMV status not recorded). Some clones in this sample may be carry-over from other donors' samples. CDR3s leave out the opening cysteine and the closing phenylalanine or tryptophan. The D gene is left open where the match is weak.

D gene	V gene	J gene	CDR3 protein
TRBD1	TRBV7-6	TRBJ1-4	ARGLGGQVNEKLF
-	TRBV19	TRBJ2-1	ASSMGRELNEQF
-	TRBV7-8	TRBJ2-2	ASSLGQSNTGELF
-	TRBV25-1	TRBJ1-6	ASSELNDSSYNSPLH
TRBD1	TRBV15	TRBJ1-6	ATSRDFGRGDSPLH
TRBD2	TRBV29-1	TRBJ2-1	SVAGSSGRAVDEQF
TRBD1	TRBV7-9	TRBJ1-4	ASSFGQGEKLF
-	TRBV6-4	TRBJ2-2	ASSDYPGGGELF
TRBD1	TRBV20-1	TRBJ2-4	SARTGQGKSIQY
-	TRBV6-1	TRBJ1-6	ASSERGRERSPLH
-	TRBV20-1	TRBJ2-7	CARGGAGAARYEQY
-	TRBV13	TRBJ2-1	ASSLPKAVAHPNEQF
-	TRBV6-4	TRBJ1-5	ASSQISNQPQH
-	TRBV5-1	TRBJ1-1	ASTDLKAPPRKAF
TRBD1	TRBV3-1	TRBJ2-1	ASSRGTGAYNEQF
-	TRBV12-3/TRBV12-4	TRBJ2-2	ASSLAGHTGELF
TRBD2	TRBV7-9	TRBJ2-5	ASSPILAEETQY
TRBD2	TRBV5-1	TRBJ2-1	ASTESGGAYNEQF
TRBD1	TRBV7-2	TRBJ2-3	ASSSAGRGLTDTQY
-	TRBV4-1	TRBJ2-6	ASSRGQLGANVLT
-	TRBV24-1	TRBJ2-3	ATRSSGSTDTQY
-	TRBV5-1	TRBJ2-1	ASSFGTPVNEQF
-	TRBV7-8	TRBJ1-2	ASSTARGTNYGYT
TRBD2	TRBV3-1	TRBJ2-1	ASSPSGPHNEQF
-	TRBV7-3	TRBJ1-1	ASSLEREEAF
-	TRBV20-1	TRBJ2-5	SARVGTQETQY